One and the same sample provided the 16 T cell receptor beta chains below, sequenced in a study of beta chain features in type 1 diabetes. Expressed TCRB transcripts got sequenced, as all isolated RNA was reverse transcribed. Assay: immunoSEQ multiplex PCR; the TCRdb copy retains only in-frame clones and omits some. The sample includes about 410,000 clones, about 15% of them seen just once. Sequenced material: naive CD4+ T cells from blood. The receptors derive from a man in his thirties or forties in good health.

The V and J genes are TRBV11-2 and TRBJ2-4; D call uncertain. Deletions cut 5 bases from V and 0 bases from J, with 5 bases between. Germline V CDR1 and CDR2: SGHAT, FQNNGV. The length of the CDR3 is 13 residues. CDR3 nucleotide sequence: TGTGCCAGCAGCCCTCTAGCCAAAAACATTCAGTACTTC. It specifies CASSPLAKNIQYF.

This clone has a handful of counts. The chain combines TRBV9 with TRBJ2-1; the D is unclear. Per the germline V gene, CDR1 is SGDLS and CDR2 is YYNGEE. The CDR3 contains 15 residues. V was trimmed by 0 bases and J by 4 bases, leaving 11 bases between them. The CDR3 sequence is CASSVEINRYNEQFF. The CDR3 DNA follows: TGTGCCAGCAGCGTAGAGATTAACCGTTACAATGAGCAGTTCTTC. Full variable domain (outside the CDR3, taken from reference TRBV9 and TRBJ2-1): DSGVTQTPKHLITATGQRVTLRCSPRSGDLSVYWYQQSLDQGLQFLIQYYNGEERAKGNILERFSAQQFPDLHSELNLSSLELGDSALYFCASSVEINRYNEQFFGPGTRLTVL.

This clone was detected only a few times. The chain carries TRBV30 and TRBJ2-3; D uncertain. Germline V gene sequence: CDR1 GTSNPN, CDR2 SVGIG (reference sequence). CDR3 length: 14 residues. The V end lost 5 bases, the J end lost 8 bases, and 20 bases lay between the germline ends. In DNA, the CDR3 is TGTGCCTGGGGACCCTCCCGAACCAGTAGTACGCAGTATTTT. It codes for CAWGPSRTSSTQYF.

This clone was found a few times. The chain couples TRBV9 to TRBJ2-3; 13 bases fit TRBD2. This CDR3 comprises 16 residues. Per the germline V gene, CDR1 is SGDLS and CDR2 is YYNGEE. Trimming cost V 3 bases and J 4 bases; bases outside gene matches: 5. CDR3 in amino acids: CASSATSGGFADTQYF. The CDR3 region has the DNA TGTGCCAGCAGCGCGACTAGCGGGGGGTTCGCAGATACGCAGTATTTT.

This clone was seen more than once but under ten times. The CDR3 bases are TGTGCCTTCCACGACTCACAGGGATTACACGGCTACACCTTC. This codes for CAFHDSQGLHGYTF. This sequence joins TRBV6-1 and TRBJ1-2, with D perhaps matching TRBD1 (6 bases). Germline-derived CDR1 and CDR2 are MNHNS and SASEGT. With 11 bases removed from V and 8 bases from J, the gap between germline ends came to 24 bases. CDR3 length equals 14 residues.

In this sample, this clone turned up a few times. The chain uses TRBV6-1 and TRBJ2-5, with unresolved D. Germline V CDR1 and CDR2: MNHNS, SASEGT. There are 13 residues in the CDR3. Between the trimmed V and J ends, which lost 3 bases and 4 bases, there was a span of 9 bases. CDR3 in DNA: TGTGCCAGCAGTGACAGTGCGTTAGAGACCCAGTACTTC. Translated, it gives CASSDSALETQYF.

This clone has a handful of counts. CDR3 sequence (DNA): TGTGCCAGCAGTGAACTAGCGGGGGGCACAGATACGCAGTATTTT. As protein: CASSELAGGTDTQYF. This chain connects TRBV2 to TRBJ2-3, with 10 nucleotides matching TRBD2. Germline V gene data show CDR1 as SNHLY and CDR2 as FYNNEI. J was trimmed by 1 base and V by 2 bases; bases with no gene match: 0. The CDR3 extends over 15 amino acids.

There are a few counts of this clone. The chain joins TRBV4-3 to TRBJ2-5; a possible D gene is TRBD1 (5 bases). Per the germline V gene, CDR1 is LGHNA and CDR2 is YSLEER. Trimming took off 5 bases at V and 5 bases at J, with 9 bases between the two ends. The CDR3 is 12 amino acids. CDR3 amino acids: CASSRGSETQYF. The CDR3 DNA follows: TGCGCCAGCAGCAGGGGATCTGAGACCCAGTACTTC.

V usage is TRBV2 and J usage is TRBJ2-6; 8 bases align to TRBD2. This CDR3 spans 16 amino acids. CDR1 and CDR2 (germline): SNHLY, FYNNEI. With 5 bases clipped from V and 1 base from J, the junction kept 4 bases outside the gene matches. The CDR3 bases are TGTGCCAGCAGTACCCGGGGGGGATCTGGGGCCAACGTCCTGACTTTC. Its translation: CASSTRGGSGANVLTF. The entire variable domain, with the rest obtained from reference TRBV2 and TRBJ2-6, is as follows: EPEVTQTPSHQVTQMGQEVILRCVPISNHLYFYWYRQILGQKVEFLVSFYNNEISEKSEIFDDQFSVERPDGSNFTLKIRSTKLEDSAMYFCASSTRGGSGANVLTFGAGSRLTVL.

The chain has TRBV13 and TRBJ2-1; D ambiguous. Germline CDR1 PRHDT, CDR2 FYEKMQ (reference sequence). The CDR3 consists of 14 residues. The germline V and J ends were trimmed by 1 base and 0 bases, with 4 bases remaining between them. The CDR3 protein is CASSLDNSYNEQFF. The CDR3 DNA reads TGTGCCAGCAGCTTAGATAACTCCTACAATGAGCAGTTCTTC. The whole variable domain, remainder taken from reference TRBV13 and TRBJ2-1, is AAGVIQSPRHLIKEKRETATLKCYPIPRHDTVYWYQQGPGQDPQFLISFYEKMQSDKGSIPDRFSAQQFSDYHSELNMSSLELGDSALYFCASSLDNSYNEQFFGPGTRLTVL.

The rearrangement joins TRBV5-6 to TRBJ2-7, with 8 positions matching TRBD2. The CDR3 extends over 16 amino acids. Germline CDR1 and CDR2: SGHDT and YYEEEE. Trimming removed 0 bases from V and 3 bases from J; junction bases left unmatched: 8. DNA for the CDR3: TGTGCCAGCAGCTTGGTTAAGCGGGAGAAGAGCTACGAGCAGTACGTC. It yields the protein CASSLVKREKSYEQYV.

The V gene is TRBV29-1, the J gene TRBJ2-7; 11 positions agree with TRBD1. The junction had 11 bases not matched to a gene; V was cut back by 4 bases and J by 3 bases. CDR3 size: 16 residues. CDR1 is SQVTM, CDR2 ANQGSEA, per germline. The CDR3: CSVAALDRGRLYEQYV. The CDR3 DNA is TGCAGCGTTGCCGCGTTGGACAGGGGGCGCCTCTACGAGCAGTACGTC.

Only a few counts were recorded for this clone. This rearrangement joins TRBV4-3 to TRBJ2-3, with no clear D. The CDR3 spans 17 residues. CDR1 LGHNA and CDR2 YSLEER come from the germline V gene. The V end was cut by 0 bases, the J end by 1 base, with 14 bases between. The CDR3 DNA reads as TGCGCCAGCAGCCAAGACACTGCCGCGTTGCGCACAGATACGCAGTATTTT. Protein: CASSQDTAALRTDTQYF.

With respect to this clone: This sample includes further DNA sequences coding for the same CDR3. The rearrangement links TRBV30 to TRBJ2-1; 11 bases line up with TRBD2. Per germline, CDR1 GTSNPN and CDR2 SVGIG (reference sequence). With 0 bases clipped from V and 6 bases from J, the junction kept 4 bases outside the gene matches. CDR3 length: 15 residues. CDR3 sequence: CAWSVRLAGGNEQFF. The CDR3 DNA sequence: TGTGCCTGGAGTGTTCGGCTAGCGGGAGGCAATGAGCAGTTCTTC.

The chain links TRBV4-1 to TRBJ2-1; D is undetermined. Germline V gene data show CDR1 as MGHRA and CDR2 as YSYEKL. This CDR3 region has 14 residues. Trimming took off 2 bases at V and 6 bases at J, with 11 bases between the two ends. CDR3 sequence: CASSQRWVSNEQFF. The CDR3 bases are TGCGCCAGCAGCCAACGATGGGTATCCAATGAGCAGTTCTTC.

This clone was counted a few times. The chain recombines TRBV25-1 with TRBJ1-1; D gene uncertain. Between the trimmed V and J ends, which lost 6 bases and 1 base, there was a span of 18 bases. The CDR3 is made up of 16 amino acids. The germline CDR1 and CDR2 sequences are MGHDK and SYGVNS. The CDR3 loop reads CASRPPGRRKNTEAFF. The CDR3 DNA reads TGTGCCAGCAGACCTCCGGGGAGGCGGAAGAACACTGAAGCTTTCTTT.